The sequence of this TCR beta chain was determined in a study of T cell clones after liver transplantation. The method was immunoSEQ multiplex PCR; TCRdb's version includes in-frame clones alone and lacks a portion of them. This table has roughly 70,000 clones, around 80% appearing once. CDR1 and CDR2 (germline): SGHRS, YFSETQ. CDR3 size: 15 residues. Deletions cut 0 bases from V and 1 base from J, with 8 bases between. V is TRBV5-1 and J is TRBJ2-1; D unclear. The specimen comprised CD4+ T cells from blood, sampled before liver transplant. This TCR was sampled from a human donor who received a liver transplant. The CDR3 is CASSLGVGSYNEQFF. Here the CDR3 DNA reads TGCGCCAGCAGCTTGGGAGTGGGGTCCTACAATGAGCAGTTCTTC.